What follows are 17 T cell receptor beta chains derived from one specimen sequenced in a study of preoperative IRX-2 immunotherapy in early breast cancer. The method was immunoSEQ multiplex PCR; TCRdb's version includes in-frame clones alone and lacks a portion of them. Of approximately 25,000 clones detected, approximately 72% appear once; the ten largest clones hold less than 7%. This sample's treatment: preoperative locoregional IRX-2 cytokine immunotherapy. The sequenced sample was lymph node tissue, obtained after IRX-2 immunotherapy. The source is a human donor with breast cancer.

This clone was seen only once. The rearrangement joins TRBV6-8 to TRBJ2-3; 10 nucleotides match TRBD1. The CDR3 runs to 16 residues. Germline CDR1 reads MNHGY; CDR2 reads SAAAGT. With V trimmed by 5 bases and J by 2 bases, 7 bases remained unmatched. The CDR3 DNA reads TGTGCCAGCAGTCCACGGACAGGGGGACTCACAGATACGCAGTATTTT. It codes for CASSPRTGGLTDTQYF.

This clone came up a few times. The CDR3: CAIAGTGSTVAYEQYF. The CDR3 coding sequence is TGTGCCATCGCCGGGACAGGGAGTACCGTTGCCTACGAGCAGTACTTC. The chain is built from TRBV6-8 and TRBJ2-7; 9 nucleotides line up with TRBD1. The CDR3 is 16 amino acids. V lost 10 bases, J lost 2 bases, and 15 bases stayed unmatched. The V gene's germline CDR1 is MNHGY and CDR2 SAAAGT.

The rearrangement joins TRBV6-8 to TRBJ1-2, with D hard to call. This CDR3 region has 12 residues. V was cut by 6 bases and J by 8 bases, with 13 bases left in between. Looked up from germline, CDR1 is MNHGY and CDR2 is SAAAGT. Here the CDR3 reads CASSPNRRGYTF. The CDR3 DNA is TGTGCCAGCAGCCCAAACCGTAGGGGCTACACCTTC.

The chain uses TRBV5-1 and TRBJ2-5; a weak D match, TRBD2 (5 bases). CDR3 length: 15 amino acids. V shed 6 bases and J shed 2 bases, with 17 bases lying between them. Germline V CDR1 and CDR2: SGHRS, YFSETQ. The CDR3: CASTLVPRGQETQYF. Written as DNA, the CDR3 is TGCGCCAGCACCCTGGTGCCCCGAGGGCAAGAGACCCAGTACTTC.

The chain has TRBV5-1 and TRBJ2-3; no clear D. Germline loops: CDR1 SGHRS, CDR2 YFSETQ. The CDR3 has 16 amino acids. The ends were cut back, 0 bases at V and 0 bases at J, with 11 bases in the middle. CDR3 DNA: TGCGCCAGCAGCTTGGAGGCGAGCTCTAGCACAGATACGCAGTATTTT. This sequence encodes CASSLEASSSTDTQYF.

The J gene is TRBJ2-2, the V gene TRBV6-8, with 7 positions matching TRBD1. The germline V gene encodes CDR1 MNHGY and CDR2 SAAAGT. The trim removed 10 bases at V and 3 bases at J, leaving 11 bases unmatched. The CDR3 loop spans 15 amino acids. The CDR3 spells CAIRNAGTDTGELFF. CDR3 DNA: TGTGCCATCAGGAATGCCGGGACAGACACCGGGGAGCTGTTTTTT.

This clone showed up just a few times. This sequence joins TRBV10-2 and TRBJ2-7, with 13 bases that match TRBD2. Germline CDR1 and CDR2: WSHSY and SAAADI. V shed 2 bases and J 11 bases; nucleotides not matched to a gene: 3. The CDR3 is 13 residues long. CDR3 sequence reads: CASSEPGLAGEYF. CDR3 nucleotide sequence: TGCGCCAGCAGTGAGCCCGGACTAGCGGGAGAGTACTTC.

The genes are TRBV6-8 and TRBJ2-5; no clear D. The CDR3 consists of 13 residues. V was trimmed by 5 bases and J by 2 bases, leaving 9 bases between them. Germline loops: CDR1 MNHGY, CDR2 SAAAGT. CDR3: CASSNEGQETQYF. In nucleotides, the CDR3 is TGTGCCAGCAGTAATGAAGGGCAAGAGACCCAGTACTTC.

A single count supports this clone. The chain couples TRBV11-3 to TRBJ2-6; no firm D call. CDR3 length: 15 amino acids. Per germline, CDR1 SGHNT and CDR2 YENEEA. The germline V and J ends were trimmed by 3 bases and 4 bases, with 10 bases remaining between them. DNA of the CDR3: TGTGCCAGCAGCTTTATAGGGTTAGGGGCCAACGTCCTGACTTTC. Amino acid sequence: CASSFIGLGANVLTF. Variable domain in full (rest from reference TRBV11-3 and TRBJ2-6): EAGVVQSPRYKIIEKKQPVAFWCNPISGHNTLYWYLQNLGQGPELLIRYENEEAVDDSQLPKDRFSAERLKGVDSTLKIQPAELGDSAVYLCASSFIGLGANVLTFGAGSRLTVL.

This sequence joins TRBV30 and TRBJ1-3, with TRBD1 matching 7 bases. This CDR3 spans 15 amino acids. CDR1 and CDR2 (germline): GTSNPN, SVGIG (reference sequence). With 4 bases clipped from V and 0 bases from J, the junction kept 6 bases outside the gene matches. This CDR3 reads CAWKGQTYSGNTIYF. The CDR3 nucleotides read TGTGCCTGGAAGGGACAGACCTACTCTGGAAACACCATATATTTT.

This clone has a handful of counts. This sequence joins TRBV12-1 and TRBJ1-3; the table gives TRBD1 as D, unverified against the DNA. TRBV12-1 is designated a pseudogene. The CDR3 is 19 amino acids. The CDR3 sequence: CASSLAQRQGRTYGNTIYF. The CDR3 region has the DNA TGTGCCAGCAGCTTGGCCCAGAGACAGGGTAGAACTTACGGAAACACCATATATTTT.

With respect to this clone: From the germline J gene comes the end of the CDR3, since the read stops 1 residue before it. V and J are TRBV12-2 and TRBJ2-4; no check of the table's D call, TRBD2, against the DNA was made. TRBV12-2 is assigned pseudogene status. The CDR3 extends over 20 amino acids. The CDR3 here is CASRLRRVSGSGRVKNIQYF. Incomplete CDR3 DNA: TGTGCAAGTCGCTTACGGCGGGTTAGCGGGAGCGGTCGGGTCAAAAACATTCAGTAC.

The V and J genes are TRBV9 and TRBJ2-1; the D gene is possibly TRBD1 (5 bases). Germline V CDR1 and CDR2: SGDLS, YYNGEE. CDR3 length: 15 amino acids. V was clipped by 5 bases and J by 1 base, with 13 bases between them. As DNA, the CDR3 is TGTGCCAGCAGTGTAAGGGGAAGGTCCTACAATGAGCAGTTCTTC. Its translation is CASSVRGRSYNEQFF.

The chain couples TRBV18 to TRBJ1-1, with D possibly matching TRBD1 (5 bases). Germline V CDR1 and CDR2: KGHSH, LQKENI. The germline V and J ends were trimmed by 6 bases and 6 bases, with 11 bases remaining between them. CDR3 length: 12 amino acids. CDR3 loop: CASSPDSPEAFF. CDR3 coding DNA: TGTGCCAGCTCCCCCGACAGCCCTGAAGCTTTCTTT.

The chain uses TRBV7-6 and TRBJ2-1; 8 bases agree with TRBD2. The CDR3 covers 16 residues. The V gene end was trimmed by 5 bases and the J gene end by 4 bases; junction bases not matched to a gene: 10. Germline CDR1 reads SGHVS; CDR2 reads FNYEAQ. CDR3 region: CASSREGGRRYNEQFF. The CDR3, as DNA: TGTGCCAGCAGCCGGGAGGGTGGGAGGAGGTACAATGAGCAGTTCTTC.

This clone was seen a handful of times. The chain combines TRBV6-8 with TRBJ2-2; tentative D call: TRBD2 (6 bases). V was shortened by 5 bases and J by 7 bases, with 14 bases between the two germline ends. The CDR3 is 14 residues long. Per the germline V gene, CDR1 is MNHGY and CDR2 is SAAAGT. The CDR3 reads CASSGGAVSGELFF. CDR3 DNA: TGTGCCAGCAGTGGCGGGGCGGTTAGCGGGGAGCTGTTTTTT.

This chain uses TRBV19 with TRBJ1-5; D call uncertain. Looked up from germline, CDR1 is LNHDA and CDR2 is SQIVND (reference sequence). V dropped 2 bases and J dropped 3 bases, with 2 bases sitting between them. This CDR3 comprises 12 residues. The CDR3 here is CASSIHNQPQHF. The CDR3 region has the DNA TGTGCCAGTAGTATACACAATCAGCCCCAGCATTTT. Filled out from reference TRBV19 and TRBJ1-5, the complete variable domain reads DGGITQSPKYLFRKEGQNVTLSCEQNLNHDAMYWYRQDPGQGLRLIYYSQIVNDFQKGDIAEGYSVSREKKESFPLTVTSAQKNPTAFYLCASSIHNQPQHFGDGTRLSIL.